A selection of T cell receptor beta chains follows, all from one sample in a study of T cells in narcolepsy. Only in-frame clones appear in the TCRdb table, and some are missing; sequencing was by immunoSEQ multiplex PCR. The sample shows some 30,000 clones, around 79% of them seen only once. The sequencing input was CD45RA- memory CD4+ T cells from PBMCs. These receptors were collected from a human donor with narcolepsy. CDR3s include the opening cysteine and the closing phenylalanine or tryptophan. Each record gives: CDR3 DNA, CDR3 protein, J gene, CDR3 length, clone size, D gene, V gene. D genes are given only for firm matches. Clone size is shown for a subset of rows, as once, few, many or a class of expanded clone.

CDR3nt: TGCAGCGTTGAACAAGCGGATAACATTCAGTACTTC
CDR3aa: CSVEQADNIQYF
j_gene: TRBJ2-4
len: 12
abundance: -
d_gene: -
v_gene: TRBV29-1

CDR3nt: TGTGCCAGCAGCCCCCATGATCGGGGGCATAACTATGGCTACACCTTC
CDR3aa: CASSPHDRGHNYGYTF
j_gene: TRBJ1-2
len: 16
abundance: few
d_gene: -
v_gene: TRBV9

CDR3nt: TGTGCCAGCAGCTTACTAGCGGGAGGTCTAGAGACCCAGTACTTC
CDR3aa: CASSLLAGGLETQYF
j_gene: TRBJ2-5
len: 15
abundance: -
d_gene: TRBD2
v_gene: TRBV5-5

CDR3nt: TGTGCCAGCAGCCCACAGCGGGAGAGGAATGAGCAGTTCTTC
CDR3aa: CASSPQRERNEQFF
j_gene: TRBJ2-1
len: 14
abundance: -
d_gene: TRBD2
v_gene: TRBV11-3

CDR3nt: TGTGCCAGCAGCTTATGGACGAACACTGAAGCTTTCTTT
CDR3aa: CASSLWTNTEAFF
j_gene: TRBJ1-1
len: 13
abundance: -
d_gene: -
v_gene: TRBV7-6

CDR3nt: TGCGCCAGCAGCTTCCAGGGAAGACAGGGGTTCTACGAGCAGTACTTC
CDR3aa: CASSFQGRQGFYEQYF
j_gene: TRBJ2-7
len: 16
abundance: -
d_gene: TRBD1
v_gene: TRBV5-1

CDR3nt: TGCGCCAGCAGCCAGATTCAGGGGAGCGAGCAGTACTTC
CDR3aa: CASSQIQGSEQYF
j_gene: TRBJ2-7
len: 13
abundance: few
d_gene: -
v_gene: TRBV4-3

CDR3nt: TGTGCCAGCAGCTTAGGTGGAGTAGCGGGCACCGGGGAGCTGTTTTTT
CDR3aa: CASSLGGVAGTGELFF
j_gene: TRBJ2-2
len: 16
abundance: -
d_gene: TRBD2
v_gene: TRBV13

CDR3nt: TGTGCCAGTAGGCTGGACAGGGCCACTAATGAAAAACTGTTTTTT
CDR3aa: CASRLDRATNEKLFF
j_gene: TRBJ1-4
len: 15
abundance: -
d_gene: TRBD1
v_gene: TRBV19

CDR3nt: TGTGCCAGCAGCCTGGTTGGCCAGGGGGGCATTCTTCACACCTTC
CDR3aa: CASSLVGQGGILHTF
j_gene: TRBJ1-2
len: 15
abundance: -
d_gene: TRBD1
v_gene: TRBV11-3

CDR3nt: TGTGCCAGCAGTTTCTCCCGGACAGCGTATGGCTACACCTTC
CDR3aa: CASSFSRTAYGYTF
j_gene: TRBJ1-2
len: 14
abundance: -
d_gene: -
v_gene: TRBV27

CDR3nt: TGTGCCAGCACCAACAGGGGTTTTTCACAGAACTTC
CDR3aa: CASTNRGFSQNF
j_gene: TRBJ2-5
len: 12
abundance: -
d_gene: TRBD1
v_gene: TRBV6-6

CDR3nt: TGTGCCAGCAGCCCAATCAGGGGGGCATCTGAAGCTTTCTTT
CDR3aa: CASSPIRGASEAFF
j_gene: TRBJ1-1
len: 14
abundance: -
d_gene: TRBD1
v_gene: TRBV9

CDR3nt: TGTGCTAGTGGCCTCGACAGGGTCGAGCAGCTCACCAACTATGGCTACACCTTC
CDR3aa: CASGLDRVEQLTNYGYTF
j_gene: TRBJ1-2
len: 18
abundance: -
d_gene: TRBD1
v_gene: TRBV12-5

CDR3nt: TGTGCCAGCAGATATGCCAGGAGAGAAACTGAAGCTTTCTTT
CDR3aa: CASRYARRETEAFF
j_gene: TRBJ1-1
len: 14
abundance: -
d_gene: -
v_gene: TRBV6-1

CDR3nt: TGTGCCAGCAGCGTATCTCCTCAGTTAAACACCGGGGAGCTGTTTTTT
CDR3aa: CASSVSPQLNTGELFF
j_gene: TRBJ2-2
len: 16
abundance: -
d_gene: -
v_gene: TRBV9

CDR3nt: TGTGCCAGCAGTGAAGTCGGGGTGGGAGGCTACACCTTC
CDR3aa: CASSEVGVGGYTF
j_gene: TRBJ1-2
len: 13
abundance: -
d_gene: -
v_gene: TRBV6-1

CDR3nt: TGTGCCAGCAGCCAAACGGGATGGGGTAACACTGAAGCTTTCTTT
CDR3aa: CASSQTGWGNTEAFF
j_gene: TRBJ1-1
len: 15
abundance: -
d_gene: -
v_gene: TRBV7-6

CDR3nt: TGTGCCAGTAGAGGCAGGGGAGGAGGAAACACCATATATTTT
CDR3aa: CASRGRGGGNTIYF
j_gene: TRBJ1-3
len: 14
abundance: -
d_gene: -
v_gene: TRBV19

CDR3nt: TGCAGCGCGGCGTTTTTGGTTGCCGGGGAGCTGTTTTTT
CDR3aa: CSAAFLVAGELFF
j_gene: TRBJ2-2
len: 13
abundance: -
d_gene: -
v_gene: TRBV29-1

CDR3nt: TGTGCCAGCAGCTCCAGGGGACCAGAGACCCAGTACTTC
CDR3aa: CASSSRGPETQYF
j_gene: TRBJ2-5
len: 13
abundance: -
d_gene: -
v_gene: TRBV7-9

CDR3nt: TGCGCCAGCAGCCAAGGACTAGCGGGAGAGACCCAGTACTTC
CDR3aa: CASSQGLAGETQYF
j_gene: TRBJ2-5
len: 14
abundance: -
d_gene: TRBD2
v_gene: TRBV4-1

CDR3nt: TGTGCCAGCAGCTTAACTGGTGGGGCTAGCGGCGGGGAGCTGTTTTTT
CDR3aa: CASSLTGGASGGELFF
j_gene: TRBJ2-2
len: 16
abundance: -
d_gene: TRBD2
v_gene: TRBV7-3

CDR3nt: TGTGCCAGCTCACACAGGGGCCAAGAGACCCAGTACTTC
CDR3aa: CASSHRGQETQYF
j_gene: TRBJ2-5
len: 13
abundance: -
d_gene: TRBD1
v_gene: TRBV18

CDR3nt: TGCAGCGGGGAGGGAAACTATGGCTACACCTTC
CDR3aa: CSGEGNYGYTF
j_gene: TRBJ1-2
len: 11
abundance: -
d_gene: -
v_gene: TRBV29-1

CDR3nt: TGTGCCAGTAGTTTCCGGGACAGCTCCTACGAGCAGTACTTC
CDR3aa: CASSFRDSSYEQYF
j_gene: TRBJ2-7
len: 14
abundance: -
d_gene: TRBD1
v_gene: TRBV19

CDR3nt: TGTGCCAGTAGCGTTGACAGGAGCTCCTACAATGAGCAGTTCTTC
CDR3aa: CASSVDRSSYNEQFF
j_gene: TRBJ2-1
len: 15
abundance: -
d_gene: -
v_gene: TRBV19

CDR3nt: TGTGCCAGCAGCTTGAACCAGGGACGGTCCTCTAACTATGGCTACACCTTC
CDR3aa: CASSLNQGRSSNYGYTF
j_gene: TRBJ1-2
len: 17
abundance: -
d_gene: -
v_gene: TRBV7-9

CDR3nt: TGTGCTAGTGGTTTGGGCATCGGACAGGGGCACTTC
CDR3aa: CASGLGIGQGHF
j_gene: TRBJ2-7
len: 12
abundance: -
d_gene: TRBD1
v_gene: TRBV12-5

CDR3nt: TGTGCCAGCAGTGAAGCGGGGTTAATGAACACTGAAGCTTTCTTT
CDR3aa: CASSEAGLMNTEAFF
j_gene: TRBJ1-1
len: 15
abundance: -
d_gene: -
v_gene: TRBV6-1

CDR3nt: TGTGCCAGCAGTGAGTTGCGGGACACCGGGGAGCTGTTTTTT
CDR3aa: CASSELRDTGELFF
j_gene: TRBJ2-2
len: 14
abundance: -
d_gene: -
v_gene: TRBV2

CDR3nt: TGCGCCAGCAGCTCTGCGTTGGTTACCGGGGAGCTGTTTTTT
CDR3aa: CASSSALVTGELFF
j_gene: TRBJ2-2
len: 14
abundance: -
d_gene: -
v_gene: TRBV5-1

CDR3nt: TGTGCCAGCAGCATGACAGGGGCCTCTGGAAACACCATATATTTT
CDR3aa: CASSMTGASGNTIYF
j_gene: TRBJ1-3
len: 15
abundance: -
d_gene: TRBD1
v_gene: TRBV5-6

CDR3nt: TGCGCCAGCAGCTTAGGGGCAAACCCCCGCCAAGAGACCCAGTACTTC
CDR3aa: CASSLGANPRQETQYF
j_gene: TRBJ2-5
len: 16
abundance: -
d_gene: -
v_gene: TRBV5-1

CDR3nt: TGTGCCAGCACCCAGGACAGGGGGTTGAGCTCCTACAATGAGCAGTTCTTC
CDR3aa: CASTQDRGLSSYNEQFF
j_gene: TRBJ2-1
len: 17
abundance: -
d_gene: TRBD1
v_gene: TRBV2

CDR3nt: TGTGCCAGCAGCTCAGGGGCCGGGAACACTGAAGCTTTCTTT
CDR3aa: CASSSGAGNTEAFF
j_gene: TRBJ1-1
len: 14
abundance: -
d_gene: -
v_gene: TRBV7-2

CDR3nt: TGTGCCAGCAGCCTCGGACAGAAGAACACTGAAGCTTTCTTT
CDR3aa: CASSLGQKNTEAFF
j_gene: TRBJ1-1
len: 14
abundance: -
d_gene: -
v_gene: TRBV28

CDR3nt: TGTGCCAGTATGGGAGGAACGACCCCTCCCTACGAGCAGTACTTC
CDR3aa: CASMGGTTPPYEQYF
j_gene: TRBJ2-7
len: 15
abundance: -
d_gene: -
v_gene: TRBV19

CDR3nt: TGTGCCAGCAGTGAACCCGACAGGACTGAAGCTTTCTTT
CDR3aa: CASSEPDRTEAFF
j_gene: TRBJ1-1
len: 13
abundance: -
d_gene: -
v_gene: TRBV2

CDR3nt: TGTGCCAGCATCAACTCTGGGGCCAACGTCCTGACTTTC
CDR3aa: CASINSGANVLTF
j_gene: TRBJ2-6
len: 13
abundance: few
d_gene: -
v_gene: TRBV5-6

CDR3nt: TGTGCCAGTAGTATTGGGGGAGTCGGCACCGGGGAGCTGTTTTTT
CDR3aa: CASSIGGVGTGELFF
j_gene: TRBJ2-2
len: 15
abundance: once
d_gene: -
v_gene: TRBV19

CDR3nt: TGTGCCAGCAGCGCCAAGGGGACTAGCGGGAGTGCAAAAAGCTCCTACAATGAGCAGTTCTTC
CDR3aa: CASSAKGTSGSAKSSYNEQFF
j_gene: TRBJ2-1
len: 21
abundance: few
d_gene: TRBD2
v_gene: TRBV9

CDR3nt: TGTGCCAGCAGCTTAGCACCGGGACTAGCGGGCCTTACCTCCTACGAGCAGTACTTC
CDR3aa: CASSLAPGLAGLTSYEQYF
j_gene: TRBJ2-7
len: 19
abundance: -
d_gene: TRBD2
v_gene: TRBV7-9

CDR3nt: TGCAGCGTTGCGACTAGCGGGAGGGTACGAGCCGGGGAGCTGTTTTTT
CDR3aa: CSVATSGRVRAGELFF
j_gene: TRBJ2-2
len: 16
abundance: few
d_gene: TRBD2
v_gene: TRBV29-1

CDR3nt: TGCGCCAGCAGCCAAGATACGCAGATATATGGCTACACCTTC
CDR3aa: CASSQDTQIYGYTF
j_gene: TRBJ1-2
len: 14
abundance: -
d_gene: -
v_gene: TRBV4-3

CDR3nt: TGTGCCAGCAGCTATATCAGGGGGCTGAACACCGGGGAGCTGTTTTTT
CDR3aa: CASSYIRGLNTGELFF
j_gene: TRBJ2-2
len: 16
abundance: -
d_gene: TRBD1
v_gene: TRBV5-4

CDR3nt: TGTGCCAGCAGCTCCAGGACCAGTGCCCTCTTTGTTTTT
CDR3aa: CASSSRTSALFVF
j_gene: TRBJ1-4
len: 13
abundance: -
d_gene: -
v_gene: TRBV7-8

CDR3nt: TGCAGCGTTGGACAGCCAGAGACCCAGTACTTC
CDR3aa: CSVGQPETQYF
j_gene: TRBJ2-5
len: 11
abundance: -
d_gene: -
v_gene: TRBV29-1

CDR3nt: TGTGCCAGCAGCCCCCAGACTAGCGGGAGGGGGGAGACCCAGTACTTC
CDR3aa: CASSPQTSGRGETQYF
j_gene: TRBJ2-5
len: 16
abundance: -
d_gene: TRBD2
v_gene: TRBV28

CDR3nt: TGTGCCAGCAGCTTAACGATAGCGGGAGGGTACAATGAGCAGTTCTTC
CDR3aa: CASSLTIAGGYNEQFF
j_gene: TRBJ2-1
len: 16
abundance: -
d_gene: TRBD2
v_gene: TRBV7-3

CDR3nt: TGTGCCTGGATGCCCGGGACAGGTTACGAGCAGTACTTC
CDR3aa: CAWMPGTGYEQYF
j_gene: TRBJ2-7
len: 13
abundance: -
d_gene: TRBD1
v_gene: TRBV30

CDR3nt: TGTGCCAGCAGCTCAACCTTCCTCTCGGGGGGTGGGGAGCAGTACTTC
CDR3aa: CASSSTFLSGGGEQYF
j_gene: TRBJ2-7
len: 16
abundance: once
d_gene: TRBD2
v_gene: TRBV7-9

CDR3nt: TGTGCCAGCAGCCCCCCCTTGGCGGGAGCCCACAATGAGCAGTTCTTC
CDR3aa: CASSPPLAGAHNEQFF
j_gene: TRBJ2-1
len: 16
abundance: -
d_gene: TRBD2
v_gene: TRBV7-9

CDR3nt: TGTGCCAGCAGCTTGTTTAATAGCGGTAAAGAGACCCAGTACTTC
CDR3aa: CASSLFNSGKETQYF
j_gene: TRBJ2-5
len: 15
abundance: -
d_gene: -
v_gene: TRBV5-8

CDR3nt: TGTGCCAGCAGTGCCTCTGGGAGCGGCAATCAGCCCCAGCATTTT
CDR3aa: CASSASGSGNQPQHF
j_gene: TRBJ1-5
len: 15
abundance: -
d_gene: -
v_gene: TRBV6-1

CDR3nt: TGTGCCAGCAGCTTGGGGGCGCCGGGCAATCAGCCCCAGCATTTT
CDR3aa: CASSLGAPGNQPQHF
j_gene: TRBJ1-5
len: 15
abundance: -
d_gene: -
v_gene: TRBV7-9

CDR3nt: TGTGCCAGCAGCGCCTCCGGGACAGGGGGCCACAATGAGCAGTTCTTC
CDR3aa: CASSASGTGGHNEQFF
j_gene: TRBJ2-1
len: 16
abundance: -
d_gene: TRBD1
v_gene: TRBV11-3

CDR3nt: TGTGCCAGCAGCACCCTCGGGGGCGGCAACTCTGGAAACACCATATATTTT
CDR3aa: CASSTLGGGNSGNTIYF
j_gene: TRBJ1-3
len: 17
abundance: -
d_gene: -
v_gene: TRBV14

CDR3nt: TGTGCCAGTATCCCCCCCGGGAGCTCCTACAATGAGCAGTTCTTC
CDR3aa: CASIPPGSSYNEQFF
j_gene: TRBJ2-1
len: 15
abundance: -
d_gene: -
v_gene: TRBV19

CDR3nt: TGTGCCTGGAGTTTAGATCGGGGAGATACGCAGTATTTT
CDR3aa: CAWSLDRGDTQYF
j_gene: TRBJ2-3
len: 13
abundance: -
d_gene: -
v_gene: TRBV30